Listed here is a single T cell receptor beta chain. Its specific antigen is unknown. Per-nucleotide qualities are absent, and no much larger clonotype sits a single base away. This record belongs to a study of blood T cell repertoires in COVID-19 (dated by TCRdb to about 2020). For context, the study as a whole: Collaborator samples came from the United States, Italy and Spain and covered acute and convalescent phases of COVID-19. The prospective study material was composed of cDNA or gDNA derived from T cells, B-cell-depleted T cells, or PBMCs. Deeply sampled blood TCRbeta repertoires from subjects exposed to, actively infected with, or recovered from COVID-19 were included in the dataset. The repertoires were released in a freely available public database meant as a resource for research on the immune response to SARS-CoV-2. The samples were drawn from two sources: the first 160 participants of the ongoing ImmuneRACE study, and over 950 subjects contributed by 6 global collaborators. Sample metadata almost always included a de-identified subject ID, COVID-19 status, age in years and sex. Where HLA class I and class II types were available, the types were taken from metadata supplied by the sample provider, not from assay-based typing.

Spanning cysteine to phenylalanine, the CDR3 consists of 14 amino acids. The CDR3 DNA has 42 bases and is translated from base 1. V is shortened by 1 base, J by 0 bases, and the region joining them spans 6 bases. Based on the germline V gene (reference sequence), the CDR1 and CDR2 sequences are LGHDT and YNNKEL. TCRbeta CDR3 regions were amplified from genomic DNA by means of the immunoSEQ Assay, a bias-controlled multiplex PCR. The original methods were these. Nucleated cell counts per sample were estimated from amplification of reference gene primers within the assay. Sequence reads were collapsed and filtered to measure the absolute abundance of every unique TCRbeta CDR3 rearrangement. For each sample, productive Simpson clonality was calculated as the square root of Simpson's diversity index over productive rearrangements. Sourced from immuneACCESS, this table was stored by TCRdb with only in-frame sequences that have V and J called. A share of the clones is absent; for the studies checked, an unresolved V gene accounts for under half, and the remainder has no known explanation. V and J calls plus clone size are reproduced from that table; the DNA served to infer D and trimming. The table for this sample lists 100,000 to 150,000 clones; roughly 89% of them were counted only once. The top ten constitute 18% of the sample.

The research as a whole found: The amount of clinical and demographic metadata varied by source and participant and was provided uncurated.

Each collaborating institution followed its own protocols to collect whole blood in K2EDTA tubes. For TCRbeta analysis, collaborator samples were shipped as frozen whole blood, as isolated PBMCs, or as DNA extracted from either sample type. Rearrangement joined TRBV3-1 (or the pseudogene TRBV3-2) to TRBJ2-5; no D gene call is confident. Sequenced material: peripheral blood. The receptor's source is a man aged 50-60 years with active or convalescent COVID-19. CDR3 reads: CASSQVLYQETQYF. In nucleotides, the sequence is TGTGCCAGCAGCCAAGTACTGTACCAAGAGACCCAGTACTTC.